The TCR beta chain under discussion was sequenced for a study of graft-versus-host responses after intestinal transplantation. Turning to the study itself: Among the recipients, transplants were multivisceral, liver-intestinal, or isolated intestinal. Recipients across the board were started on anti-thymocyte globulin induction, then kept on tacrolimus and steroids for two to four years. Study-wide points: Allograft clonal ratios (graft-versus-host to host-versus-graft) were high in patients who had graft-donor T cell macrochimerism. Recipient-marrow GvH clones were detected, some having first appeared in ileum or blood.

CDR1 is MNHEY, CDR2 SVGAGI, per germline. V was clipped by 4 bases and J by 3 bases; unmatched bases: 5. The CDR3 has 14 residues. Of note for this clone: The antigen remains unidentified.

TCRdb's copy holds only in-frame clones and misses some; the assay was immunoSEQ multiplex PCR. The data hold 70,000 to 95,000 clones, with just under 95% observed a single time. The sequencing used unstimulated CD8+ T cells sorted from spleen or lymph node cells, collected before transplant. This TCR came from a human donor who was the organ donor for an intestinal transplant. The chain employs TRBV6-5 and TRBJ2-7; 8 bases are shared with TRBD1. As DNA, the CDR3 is TGTGCCAGCAGTTTACGGACAGGGAGCTACGAGCAGTACTTC. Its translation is CASSLRTGSYEQYF.